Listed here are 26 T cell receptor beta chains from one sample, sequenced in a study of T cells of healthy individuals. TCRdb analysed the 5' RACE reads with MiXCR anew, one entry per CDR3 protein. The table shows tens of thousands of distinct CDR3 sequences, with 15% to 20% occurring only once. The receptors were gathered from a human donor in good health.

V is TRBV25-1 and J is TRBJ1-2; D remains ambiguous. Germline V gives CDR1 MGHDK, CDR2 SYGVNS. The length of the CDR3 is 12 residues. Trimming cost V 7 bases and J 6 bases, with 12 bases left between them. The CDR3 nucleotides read TGTGCCAGCACTGGCCTGGCGGATGGCTACACCTTC. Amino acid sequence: CASTGLADGYTF.

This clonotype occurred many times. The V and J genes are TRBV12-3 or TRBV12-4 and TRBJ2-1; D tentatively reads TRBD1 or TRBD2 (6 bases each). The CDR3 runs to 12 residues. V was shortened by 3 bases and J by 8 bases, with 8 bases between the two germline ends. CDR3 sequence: CASSLGGDEQFF. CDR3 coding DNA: TGTGCCAGCAGTTTGGGGGGCGATGAGCAGTTCTTC.

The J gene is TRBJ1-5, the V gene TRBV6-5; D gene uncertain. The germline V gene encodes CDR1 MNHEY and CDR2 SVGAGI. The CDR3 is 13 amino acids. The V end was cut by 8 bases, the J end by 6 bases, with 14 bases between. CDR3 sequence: CASGVRVGQPQHF. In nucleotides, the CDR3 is TGTGCCAGCGGTGTAAGGGTTGGTCAGCCCCAGCATTTT.

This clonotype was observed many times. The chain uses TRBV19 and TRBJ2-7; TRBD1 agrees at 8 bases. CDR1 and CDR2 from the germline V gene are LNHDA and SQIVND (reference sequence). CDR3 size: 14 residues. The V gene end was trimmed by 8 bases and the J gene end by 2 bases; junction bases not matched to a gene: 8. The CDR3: CASSLGQGPYEQYF. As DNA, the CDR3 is TGTGCCAGTTCGCTCGGACAGGGACCCTACGAGCAGTACTTC.

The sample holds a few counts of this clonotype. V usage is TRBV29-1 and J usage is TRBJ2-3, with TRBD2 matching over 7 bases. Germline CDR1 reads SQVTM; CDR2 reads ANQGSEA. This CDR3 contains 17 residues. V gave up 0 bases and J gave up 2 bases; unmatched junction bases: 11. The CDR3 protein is CSVEDLPGRALTDTQYF. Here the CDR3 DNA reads TGCAGCGTTGAAGATCTCCCAGGGAGGGCCCTCACAGATACGCAGTATTTT.

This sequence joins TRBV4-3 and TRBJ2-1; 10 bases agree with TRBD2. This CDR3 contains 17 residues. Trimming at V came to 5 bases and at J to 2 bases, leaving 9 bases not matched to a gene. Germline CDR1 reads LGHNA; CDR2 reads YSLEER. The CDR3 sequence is CASSGSTSGRAYNEQFF. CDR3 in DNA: TGCGCCAGCAGCGGTTCCACGAGCGGGAGGGCCTACAATGAGCAGTTCTTC.

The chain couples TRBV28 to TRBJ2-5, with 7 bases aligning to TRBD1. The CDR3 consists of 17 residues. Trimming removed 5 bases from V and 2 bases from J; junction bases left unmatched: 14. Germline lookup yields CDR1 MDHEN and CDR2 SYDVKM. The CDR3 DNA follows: TGTGCCAGCAGTCGCACCTATTACAGGGGCGGGCAAGAGACCCAGTACTTC. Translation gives CASSRTYYRGGQETQYF. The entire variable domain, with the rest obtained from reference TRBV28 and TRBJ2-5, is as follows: DVKVTQSSRYLVKRTGEKVFLECVQDMDHENMFWYRQDPGLGLRLIYFSYDVKMKEKGDIPEGYSVSREKKERFSLILESASTNQTSMYLCASSRTYYRGGQETQYFGPGTRLLVL.

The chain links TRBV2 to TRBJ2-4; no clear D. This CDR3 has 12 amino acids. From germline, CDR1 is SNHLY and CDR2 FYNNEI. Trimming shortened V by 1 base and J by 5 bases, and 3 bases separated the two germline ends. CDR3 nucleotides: TGTGCCAGCAGTGAAGGCGAAAACATTCAGTACTTC. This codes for CASSEGENIQYF.

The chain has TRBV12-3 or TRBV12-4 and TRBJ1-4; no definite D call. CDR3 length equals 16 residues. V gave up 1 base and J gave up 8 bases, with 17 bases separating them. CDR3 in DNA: TGTGCCAGCAGTTTAGGAGAGACACGGTCTCGGGAAAAACTGTTTTTT. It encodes CASSLGETRSREKLFF.

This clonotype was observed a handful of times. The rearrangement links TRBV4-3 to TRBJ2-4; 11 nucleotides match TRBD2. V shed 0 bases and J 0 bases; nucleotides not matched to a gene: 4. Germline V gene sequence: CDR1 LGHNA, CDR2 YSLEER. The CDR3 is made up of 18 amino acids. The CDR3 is CASSQERLAGLAKNIQYF. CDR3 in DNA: TGCGCCAGCAGCCAAGAAAGACTAGCGGGACTAGCCAAAAACATTCAGTACTTC.

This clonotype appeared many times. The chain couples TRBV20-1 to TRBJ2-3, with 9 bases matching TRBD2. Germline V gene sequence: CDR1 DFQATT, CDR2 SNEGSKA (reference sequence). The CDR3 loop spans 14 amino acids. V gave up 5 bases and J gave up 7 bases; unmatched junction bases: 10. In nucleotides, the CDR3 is TGCAGTGCTCCCCTAGGGACTAGCAGATATACGCAGTATTTT. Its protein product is CSAPLGTSRYTQYF.

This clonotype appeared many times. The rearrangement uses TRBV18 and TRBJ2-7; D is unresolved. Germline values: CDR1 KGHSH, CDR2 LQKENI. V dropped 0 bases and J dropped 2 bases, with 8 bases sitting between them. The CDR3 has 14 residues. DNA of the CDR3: TGTGCCAGCTCACCACCGGCCAGAACCTACGAGCAGTACTTC. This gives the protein CASSPPARTYEQYF.

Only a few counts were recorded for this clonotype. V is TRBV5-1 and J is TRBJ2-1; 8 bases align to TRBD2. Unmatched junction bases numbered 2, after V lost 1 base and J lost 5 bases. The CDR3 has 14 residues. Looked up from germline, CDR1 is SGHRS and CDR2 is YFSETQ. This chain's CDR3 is CASSLIAGNNEQFF. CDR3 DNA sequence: TGCGCCAGCAGCTTGATAGCGGGGAACAATGAGCAGTTCTTC.

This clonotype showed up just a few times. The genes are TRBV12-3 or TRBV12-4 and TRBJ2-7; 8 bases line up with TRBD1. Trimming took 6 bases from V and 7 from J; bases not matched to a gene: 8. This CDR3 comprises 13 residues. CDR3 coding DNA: TGTGCCAGCAGGTCGCAGGGGGCGGTTGAGCAGTACTTC. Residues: CASRSQGAVEQYF.

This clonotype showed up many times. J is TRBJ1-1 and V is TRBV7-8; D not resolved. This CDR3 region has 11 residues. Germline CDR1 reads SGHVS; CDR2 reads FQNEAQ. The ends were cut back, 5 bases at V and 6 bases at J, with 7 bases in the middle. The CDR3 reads CASSEGSEAFF. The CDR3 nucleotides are TGTGCCAGCAGCGAAGGGTCTGAAGCTTTCTTT. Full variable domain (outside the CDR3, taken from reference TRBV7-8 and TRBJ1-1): GAGVSQSPRYKVAKRGQDVALRCDPISGHVSLFWYQQALGQGPEFLTYFQNEAQLDKSGLPSDRFFAERPEGSVSTLKIQRTQQEDSAVYLCASSEGSEAFFGQGTRLTVV.

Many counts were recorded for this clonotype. DNA for the CDR3: TGTGCCAGCAGCTCCTTATCGGGACTAGCGACAACGCTCACCGGGGAGCTGTTTTTT. Its translation is CASSSLSGLATTLTGELFF. The genes are TRBV13 and TRBJ2-2; 10 nucleotides match TRBD2. Trimming took 4 bases from V and 4 from J; bases not matched to a gene: 15. Per germline, CDR1 PRHDT and CDR2 FYEKMQ (reference sequence). The CDR3 sequence is 19 residues long.

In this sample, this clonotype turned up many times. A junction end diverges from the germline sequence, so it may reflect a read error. CDR3 in DNA: TGCAGTGTTAGAGGGGCATCCTCCTACAATGAGCAGTTCTTC. It codes for CSVRGASSYNEQFF. This sequence joins TRBV20-1 and TRBJ2-1; possibly TRBD1 or TRBD2 for D (5 bases each). This CDR3 is built from 14 residues. Germline-derived CDR1 and CDR2 are DFQATT and SNEGSKA (reference sequence).

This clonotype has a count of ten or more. CDR3 nucleotides: TGCGCCAGCAGTGACCGGGTACGCAGCACAGATACGCAGTATTTT. This gives the protein CASSDRVRSTDTQYF. The genes are TRBV10-2 and TRBJ2-3; no definite D call. CDR3 length equals 15 residues. CDR1 WSHSY and CDR2 SAAADI come from the germline V gene. Deletions cut 3 bases from V and 0 bases from J, with 10 bases between.

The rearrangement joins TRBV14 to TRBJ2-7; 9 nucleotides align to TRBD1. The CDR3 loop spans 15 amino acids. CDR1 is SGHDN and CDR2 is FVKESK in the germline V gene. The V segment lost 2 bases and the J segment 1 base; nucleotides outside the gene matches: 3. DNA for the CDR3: TGTGCCAGCAGCCAACCGGGACAGGGATCCTACGAGCAGTACTTC. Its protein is CASSQPGQGSYEQYF. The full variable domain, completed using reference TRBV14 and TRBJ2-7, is EAGVTQFPSHSVIEKGQTVTLRCDPISGHDNLYWYRRVMGKEIKFLLHFVKESKQDESGMPNNRFLAERTGGTYSTLKVQPAELEDSGVYFCASSQPGQGSYEQYFGPGTRLTVT.

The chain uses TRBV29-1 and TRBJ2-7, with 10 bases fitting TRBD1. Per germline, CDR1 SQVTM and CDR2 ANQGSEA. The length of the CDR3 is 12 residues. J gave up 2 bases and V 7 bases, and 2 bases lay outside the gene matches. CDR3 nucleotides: TGCAGCGGGGGACAGGGGACCTACGAGCAGTACTTC. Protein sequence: CSGGQGTYEQYF.

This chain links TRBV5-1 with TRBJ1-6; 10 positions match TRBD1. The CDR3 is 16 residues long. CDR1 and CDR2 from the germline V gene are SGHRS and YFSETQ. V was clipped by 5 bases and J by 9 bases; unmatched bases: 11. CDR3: CASSSGTGVNPSPLHF. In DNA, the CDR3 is TGCGCCAGCAGTTCCGGGACAGGGGTAAACCCTTCACCCCTCCACTTT.

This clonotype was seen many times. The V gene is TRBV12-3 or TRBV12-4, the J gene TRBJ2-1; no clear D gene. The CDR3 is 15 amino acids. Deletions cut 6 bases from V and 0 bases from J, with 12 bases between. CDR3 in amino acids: CASSRTMSSYNEQFF. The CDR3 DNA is TGTGCCAGCAGCCGAACCATGAGCTCCTACAATGAGCAGTTCTTC.

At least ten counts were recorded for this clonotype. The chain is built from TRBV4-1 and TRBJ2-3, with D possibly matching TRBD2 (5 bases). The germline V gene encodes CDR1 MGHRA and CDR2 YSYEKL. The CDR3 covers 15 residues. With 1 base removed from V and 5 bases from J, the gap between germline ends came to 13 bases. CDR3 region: CASSQVVAKKDTQYF. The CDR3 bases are TGCGCCAGCAGCCAAGTGGTAGCGAAGAAAGATACGCAGTATTTT.

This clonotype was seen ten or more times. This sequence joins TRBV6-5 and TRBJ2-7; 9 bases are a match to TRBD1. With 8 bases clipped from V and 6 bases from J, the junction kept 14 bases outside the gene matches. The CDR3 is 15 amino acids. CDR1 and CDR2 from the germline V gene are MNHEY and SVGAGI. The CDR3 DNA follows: TGTGCCAGCCGAAGACCCGGGACAGGGTTGGGCGAGCAGTACTTC. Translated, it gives CASRRPGTGLGEQYF.

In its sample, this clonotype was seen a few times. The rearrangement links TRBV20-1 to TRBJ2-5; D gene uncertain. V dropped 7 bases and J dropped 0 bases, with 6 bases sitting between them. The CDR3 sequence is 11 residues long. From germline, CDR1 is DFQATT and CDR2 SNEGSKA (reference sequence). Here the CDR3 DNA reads TGCAGTGGAGACTACCAAGAGACCCAGTACTTC. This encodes CSGDYQETQYF.

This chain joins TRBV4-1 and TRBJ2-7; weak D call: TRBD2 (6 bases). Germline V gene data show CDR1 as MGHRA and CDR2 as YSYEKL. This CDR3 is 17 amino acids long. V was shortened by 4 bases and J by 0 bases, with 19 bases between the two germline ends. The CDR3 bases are TGCGCCAGCAGCCCTACGGATAAGACTAGGAGCTCCTACGAGCAGTACTTC. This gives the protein CASSPTDKTRSSYEQYF.